What follows are 22 T cell receptor beta chains derived from one specimen sequenced in a study of T cell changes during pregnancy in multiple sclerosis. This table comes from immunoSEQ multiplex PCR, and its TCRdb copy is limited to in-frame clones, with some not included. The sample includes about 40,000 clones, around 94% seen only once; the top ten take around 1.6%. This specimen consisted of peripheral blood, obtained in the third trimester of pregnancy. These receptors came from a female donor with multiple sclerosis, enrolled in a pregnancy study.

V usage is TRBV5-6 and J usage is TRBJ2-7; D remains unclear. This CDR3 is 13 amino acids long. In germline, CDR1 is SGHDT, CDR2 YYEEEE. Trimming left V 0 bases short and J 5 bases short, with 9 bases between. The CDR3 here is CASSLVFLNEQYF. The DNA of the CDR3 is TGTGCCAGCAGCTTGGTGTTCCTTAACGAGCAGTACTTC.

This clone was found a few times. This chain connects TRBV7-9 to TRBJ1-1; tentatively, D is TRBD1 (5 bases). The CDR3 loop spans 13 amino acids. V lost 6 bases to trimming and J lost 1 base, with 9 bases between them. The V gene's germline CDR1 is SEHNR and CDR2 FQNEAQ (reference sequence). This CDR3 is CASSLDTNTEAFF. The CDR3 DNA reads TGTGCCAGCAGTTTGGACACGAACACTGAAGCTTTCTTT.

This chain links TRBV4-3 with TRBJ1-2; no firm D call. From germline, CDR1 is LGHNA and CDR2 YSLEER. Deletions cut 4 bases from V and 6 bases from J, with 12 bases between. This CDR3 region has 13 residues. CDR3 in DNA: TGCGCCAGCAGCCCGTCGACGGGTCATGGCTACACCTTC. Translation gives CASSPSTGHGYTF.

J is TRBJ2-7 and V is TRBV5-1; TRBD2 agrees at 10 bases. The CDR3 extends over 16 amino acids. After removal of 0 bases from V and 0 bases from J, the junction contained 3 bases not matched to a gene. Germline V gives CDR1 SGHRS, CDR2 YFSETQ. The CDR3 bases are TGCGCCAGCAGCTTGGATAGCGGGGGGCTCTCCTACGAGCAGTACTTC. It encodes CASSLDSGGLSYEQYF.

The V gene is TRBV6-1, the J gene TRBJ2-7; TRBD2 agrees at 13 bases. V dropped 3 bases and J dropped 7; count of bases not matched to a gene: 9. CDR3 length: 16 residues. Germline loops: CDR1 MNHNS, CDR2 SASEGT. CDR3 nucleotides: TGTGCCAGCAGTGATTGGTCGACTAGCGGGAGGTGGGAGCAGTACTTC. It translates to CASSDWSTSGRWEQYF.

The rearrangement joins TRBV11-2 to TRBJ1-1; 9 bases are shared with TRBD1. The trim removed 3 bases at V and 10 bases at J, leaving 9 bases unmatched. This CDR3 has 14 amino acids. Germline CDR1 is SGHAT and CDR2 is FQNNGV. The CDR3 DNA reads as TGTGCCAGCAGCTTGCCCCCGGGACAGGGAGTAGCTTTCTTT. Its translation is CASSLPPGQGVAFF.

This chain connects TRBV6-5 to TRBJ2-3; maybe TRBD1 (6 bases). Germline CDR1 reads MNHEY; CDR2 reads SVGAGI. With 6 bases removed from V and 7 bases from J, the gap between germline ends came to 8 bases. There are 11 residues in the CDR3. CDR3 bases: TGTGCCAGCAGCCAGGGGAATACGCAGTATTTT. Its translation: CASSQGNTQYF.

The V and J genes are TRBV7-2 and TRBJ2-1, with 10 bases fitting TRBD2. The J segment lost 9 bases and the V segment lost 7 bases, leaving 12 bases of the junction unmatched. The CDR3 covers 15 residues. Germline V CDR1 and CDR2: SGHTA, FQGNSA. CDR3 DNA: TGTGCCAGCAACGGAGCGGGAGGGTGGTTTGGTGAGCAGTTCTTC. Encoded protein: CASNGAGGWFGEQFF.

The chain is built from TRBV6-1 and TRBJ1-1; D gene unclear. Trimming removed 3 bases from V and 3 bases from J, with 5 bases in between. Per the germline V gene, CDR1 is MNHNS and CDR2 is SASEGT. The CDR3 contains 12 residues. CDR3 DNA sequence: TGTGCCAGCAGTGACTCGTACACTGAAGCTTTCTTT. It specifies CASSDSYTEAFF.

V and J are TRBV2 and TRBJ2-2; D is undetermined. The V end was cut by 1 base, the J end by 7 bases, with 7 bases between. The CDR3 runs 13 residues. Germline CDR1 and CDR2: SNHLY and FYNNEI. The CDR3 DNA reads as TGTGCCAGCAGTGAAGAGGCGGTCGGGGAGCTGTTTTTT. As protein: CASSEEAVGELFF.

The chain couples TRBV28 to TRBJ1-5; no reliable D call. This CDR3 is built from 18 residues. V dropped 1 base and J dropped 4 bases, with 20 bases sitting between them. Germline V gene sequence: CDR1 MDHEN, CDR2 SYDVKM. CDR3 sequence (DNA): TGTGCCAGCAGTTTATCAGTAGAGGGCGAGGGTTTAAATCAGCCCCAGCATTTT. Its translation is CASSLSVEGEGLNQPQHF.

This clone occurred once. This chain uses TRBV11-3 with TRBJ2-4, with D perhaps matching TRBD2 (7 bases). Between the trimmed V and J ends, which lost 5 bases and 0 bases, there was a span of 20 bases. This CDR3 spans 18 amino acids. Per the germline V gene, CDR1 is SGHNT and CDR2 is YENEEA. The CDR3 loop is CASSLPEGGLGAKNIQYF. In DNA form, the CDR3 reads TGTGCCAGCAGCCTCCCCGAGGGGGGGCTGGGAGCCAAAAACATTCAGTACTTC.

The chain uses TRBV5-1 and TRBJ1-1; 8 bases match TRBD1. This CDR3 spans 14 amino acids. Trimming at V came to 6 bases and at J to 3 bases, leaving 7 bases not matched to a gene. CDR1 is SGHRS and CDR2 is YFSETQ in the germline V gene. The CDR3 reads CASNRAGGYTEAFF. CDR3 sequence (DNA): TGCGCCAGCAACAGGGCAGGGGGCTACACTGAAGCTTTCTTT.

The chain joins TRBV5-5 to TRBJ1-2, with D uncertain. The CDR3 sequence is 14 residues long. V shed 0 bases and J shed 3 bases, with 9 bases lying between them. CDR1 and CDR2 from the germline V gene are SGHKS and YYEKEE (reference sequence). The CDR3 sequence is CASSLAGLDYGYTF. The CDR3 DNA reads as TGTGCCAGCAGCTTGGCGGGGTTGGACTATGGCTACACCTTC.

The V and J genes are TRBV6-1 and TRBJ2-7; 7 bases agree with TRBD2. CDR1 and CDR2 from the germline V gene are MNHNS and SASEGT. After removal of 2 bases from V and 0 bases from J, the junction contained 4 bases not matched to a gene. The CDR3 sequence is 15 residues long. The CDR3 here is CASSETGGSSYEQYF. In DNA, the CDR3 is TGTGCCAGCAGTGAAACGGGCGGGAGCTCCTACGAGCAGTACTTC.

The chain couples TRBV2 to TRBJ2-1; 11 nucleotides match TRBD1. Germline V lookup: CDR1 SNHLY, CDR2 FYNNEI. V was pared by 6 bases and J by 8 bases, with 12 bases of the junction left unmatched. The CDR3 consists of 16 residues. CDR3 nucleotide sequence: TGTGCCAGCAGCCCCCCCCGGACAGGGGGCATCCATGAGCAGTTCTTC. As protein: CASSPPRTGGIHEQFF.

The V gene is TRBV7-9, the J gene TRBJ2-7; D ambiguous. Germline loops: CDR1 SEHNR, CDR2 FQNEAQ (reference sequence). The V end lost 1 base, the J end lost 5 bases, and 6 bases lay between the germline ends. The CDR3 spans 12 residues. The CDR3 coding sequence is TGTGCCAGCAGCTTAGGCAGTAACGAGCAGTACTTC. Its protein product is CASSLGSNEQYF.

The chain has TRBV5-6 and TRBJ2-7; D remains unclear. V shed 4 bases and J shed 8 bases, with 16 bases lying between them. This CDR3 contains 13 residues. CDR1 and CDR2 from the germline V gene are SGHDT and YYEEEE. CDR3 sequence reads: CASSLMGRNQQYF. In DNA, the CDR3 is TGTGCCAGCAGCCTAATGGGCCGGAACCAGCAGTACTTC.

The chain employs TRBV11-3 and TRBJ2-1; 8 nucleotides line up with TRBD1. CDR1 is SGHNT, CDR2 YENEEA, per germline. V gave up 1 base and J gave up 5 bases; unmatched junction bases: 10. CDR3 length: 17 amino acids. DNA of the CDR3: TGTGCCAGCAGCTTAGGTTATGGAGACAGGGGAGACAATGAGCAGTTCTTC. Its protein product is CASSLGYGDRGDNEQFF.

Remarks on this clone: An end of the junction differs from the germline gene, which may be a read error. The rearrangement links TRBV6-5 to TRBJ2-1; 10 nucleotides line up with TRBD2. Germline V gene lookup returns CDR1 MNHEY and CDR2 SVGAGI. The CDR3 contains 15 residues. CDR3 amino acids: CASRTSGASYNGQFF. CDR3 sequence (DNA): TGTGCCAGCAGAACTAGCGGGGCCTCCTACAATGGGCAGTTCTTC.

This clone showed up just once. CDR3 in amino acids: CASRGGLAGAQTQYF. CDR3 coding DNA: TGTGCCAGCAGGGGGGGACTAGCGGGGGCACAGACCCAGTACTTC. The chain combines TRBV2 with TRBJ2-5; TRBD2 agrees at 14 bases. CDR1 SNHLY and CDR2 FYNNEI come from the germline V gene. The CDR3 covers 15 residues. Trimming took 6 bases from V and 6 from J; bases not matched to a gene: 6.

The CDR3 is CAIRDGTGLTDTQYF. As DNA, the CDR3 is TGTGCCATCAGGGACGGGACAGGGCTAACAGATACGCAGTATTTT. This chain connects TRBV10-3 to TRBJ2-3; TRBD1 matches 9 bases. Losses at the gene ends were 6 bases for V and 3 bases for J; bases not matched to a gene: 7. Germline V lookup: CDR1 ENHRY, CDR2 SYGVKD. The CDR3 sequence is 15 residues long.